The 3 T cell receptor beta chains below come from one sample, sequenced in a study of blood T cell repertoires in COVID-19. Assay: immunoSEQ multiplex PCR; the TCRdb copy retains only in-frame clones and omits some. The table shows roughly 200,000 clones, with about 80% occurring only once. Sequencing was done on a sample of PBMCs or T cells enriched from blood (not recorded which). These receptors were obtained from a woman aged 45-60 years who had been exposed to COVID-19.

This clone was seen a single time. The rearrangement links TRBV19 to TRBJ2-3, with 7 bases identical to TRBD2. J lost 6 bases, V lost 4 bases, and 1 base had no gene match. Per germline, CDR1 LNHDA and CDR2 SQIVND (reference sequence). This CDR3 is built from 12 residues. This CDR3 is CASSSGGDTQYF. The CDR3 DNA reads TGTGCCAGTAGTAGCGGGGGTGATACGCAGTATTTT.

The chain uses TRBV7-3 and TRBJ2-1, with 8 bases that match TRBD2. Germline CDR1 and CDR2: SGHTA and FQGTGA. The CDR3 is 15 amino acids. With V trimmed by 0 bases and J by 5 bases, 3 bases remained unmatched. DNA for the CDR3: TGTGCCAGCAGCTTAACAGCGGGGGCTCACAATGAGCAGTTCTTC. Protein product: CASSLTAGAHNEQFF.

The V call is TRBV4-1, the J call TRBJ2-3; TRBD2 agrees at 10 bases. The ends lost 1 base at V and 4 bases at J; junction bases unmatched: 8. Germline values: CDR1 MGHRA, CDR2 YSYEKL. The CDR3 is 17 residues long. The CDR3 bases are TGCGCCAGCAGCCAAGGGGTAGCGGGGGGCCGTTCAGATACGCAGTATTTT. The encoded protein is CASSQGVAGGRSDTQYF.